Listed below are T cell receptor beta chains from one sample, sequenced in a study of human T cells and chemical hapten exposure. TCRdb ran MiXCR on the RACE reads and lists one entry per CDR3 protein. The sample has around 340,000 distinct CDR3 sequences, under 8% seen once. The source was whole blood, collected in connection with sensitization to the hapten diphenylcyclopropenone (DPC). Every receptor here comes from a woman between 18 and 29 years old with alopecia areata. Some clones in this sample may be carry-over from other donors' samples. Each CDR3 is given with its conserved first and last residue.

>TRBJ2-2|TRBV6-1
CASSALNTGELFF
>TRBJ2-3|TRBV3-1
CASSHTTSGGTDTQYF
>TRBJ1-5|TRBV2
CASSGISSNQPQHF
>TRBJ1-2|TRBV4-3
CASSQVGTAVEGYTF
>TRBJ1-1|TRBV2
CASSEFGTLGTEAFF
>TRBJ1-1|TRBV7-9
CASSRTATHEAFF
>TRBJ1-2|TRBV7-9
CASRAGTASYGYTF
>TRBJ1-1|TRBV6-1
CASSELQGFWGTEAFF
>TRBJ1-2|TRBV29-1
CSGGTEDGYTF
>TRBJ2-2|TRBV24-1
CATSEGTATNTGELFF
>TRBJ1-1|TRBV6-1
CASWGTGLFLNTEAFF
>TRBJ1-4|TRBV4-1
CASSQGDSTFEKLFF
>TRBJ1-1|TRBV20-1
CSASGNNPGQGRAFF
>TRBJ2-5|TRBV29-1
CSVMLGQETQYF
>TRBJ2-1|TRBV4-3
CASSQDVAGTSYNEQFF
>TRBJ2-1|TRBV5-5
CASSFFTKGNEQFF
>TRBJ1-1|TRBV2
CASTANRGGTEAFF
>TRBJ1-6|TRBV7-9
CASSLGEVGNSPLHF
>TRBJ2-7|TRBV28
CASSLSNVPTSSSFYEQYF
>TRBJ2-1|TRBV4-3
CASSQAPGGEQFF
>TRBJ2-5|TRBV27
CASSPFHDYLTQETQYF
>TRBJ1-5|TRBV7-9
CASSLAKFYSNQPQHF
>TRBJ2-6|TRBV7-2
CASSLFRPRSGANVLTF
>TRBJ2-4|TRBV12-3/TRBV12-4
CASSLGTLGNIQYF
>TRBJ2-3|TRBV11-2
CASSLLYTDTQYF
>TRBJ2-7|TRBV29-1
CSVEGTGGLYEQYF
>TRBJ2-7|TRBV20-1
CSARDAGGAYEQYF
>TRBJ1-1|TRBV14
CASSPPEGREAFF
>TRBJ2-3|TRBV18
CASSPSPGRRQYF
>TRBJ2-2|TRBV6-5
CASSYGPPNTGELFF
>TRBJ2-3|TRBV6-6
CASIGAGIGDSTDTQYF
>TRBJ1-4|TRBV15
CATSRDPSNEKLFF
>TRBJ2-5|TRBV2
CASRERQGAGETQYF
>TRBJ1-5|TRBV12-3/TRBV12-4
CASSPRGSQPQHF
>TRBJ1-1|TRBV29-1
CSVVKDGRNTEAFF
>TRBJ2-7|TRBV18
CASSPGEGYEQYF
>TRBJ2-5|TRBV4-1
CASSQAQPGTQYF